Below are 5 T cell receptor beta chains sequenced from a single sample in a study of circulating and synovial CD4+ cells in juvenile arthritis. Using immunoSEQ multiplex PCR, the repertoire was profiled, and TCRdb retains in-frame clones only, with some absent. The sample includes 32,000 or so clones, roughly 95% of them seen just once. Sequencing was performed on CD4+ T cells from blood. The receptors stem from a human donor with juvenile idiopathic arthritis.

CDR3 nucleotide sequence: TGTGCCAGCAGCCCCGTCGGACAGAACTACGAGCAGTACTTC. Residues: CASSPVGQNYEQYF. J is TRBJ2-7 and V is TRBV27; a weak D match, TRBD1 (6 bases). The CDR3 spans 14 residues. V lost 6 bases and J 3 bases, leaving 15 bases between the germline ends. Germline-derived CDR1 and CDR2 are MNHEY and SMNVEV (reference sequence).

The chain combines TRBV25-1 with TRBJ1-4; no clear D. Germline loops: CDR1 MGHDK, CDR2 SYGVNS. This CDR3 is 13 amino acids long. Trimming left V 6 bases short and J 8 bases short, with 13 bases between. In DNA, the CDR3 is TGTGCCAGCAGCGACGGAAAACAGGAAAAACTGTTTTTT. Its translation is CASSDGKQEKLFF.

The chain couples TRBV6-1 to TRBJ1-6; perhaps TRBD1 as D (5 bases). V shed 7 bases and J shed 9 bases, with 16 bases lying between them. The CDR3 has 14 amino acids. The germline gives CDR1 MNHNS, CDR2 SASEGT. This chain's CDR3 is CASKESQGASPLHF. CDR3 bases: TGTGCCAGCAAGGAAAGTCAGGGTGCTTCACCCCTCCACTTT.

The gene calls are TRBV20-1 and TRBJ2-7; D unclear. This CDR3 has 11 amino acids. Trimming took off 5 bases at V and 7 bases at J, with 12 bases between the two ends. Germline CDR1 is DFQATT and CDR2 is SNEGSKA (reference sequence). The CDR3 nucleotides are TGCAGTGCTGGGCCCCTGGTTGAGCAGTACTTC. This encodes CSAGPLVEQYF.

The chain employs TRBV28 and TRBJ1-2; the match to TRBD1 covers 12 bases. This CDR3 region has 17 residues. Trimming took 5 bases from V and 4 from J; bases not matched to a gene: 11. From germline, CDR1 is MDHEN and CDR2 SYDVKM. For the CDR3, the DNA is TGTGCCAGCAGTCCCACCGGGACAGGGGGCCGGGTCTATGGCTACACCTTC. Translated, it gives CASSPTGTGGRVYGYTF.